This T cell receptor (beta chain) derives from a study of cytomegalovirus exposure and HLA in healthy donors. The study, taken as a whole, reports: Presence/absence analyses assumed roughly uniform sequencing depth across donors.

Of note for this clone: The antigen is unknown.

The CDR3 has 17 amino acids. V lost 4 bases and J lost 6, with 25 bases in between. Per the germline V gene, CDR1 is MGHRA and CDR2 is YSYEKL. PCR amplification relied on 60 Vbeta primers (plus 13 Jbeta primers). In the study's own analysis: In a later analysis, the count reached 76 million or so unique TCR beta chains, with about 9.9 million shared. Profiled with immunoSEQ multiplex PCR; TCRdb holds only in-frame clones, not every one. The V and J calls and clone size come from that table; D and trimming were worked out from the DNA. Here the sample spans about 120,000 clones, 80% being singletons. This receptor was taken from a female donor in good health and CMV-seropositive. The sample taken for sequencing was PBMCs. The V and J genes are TRBV4-1 and TRBJ2-7; D might be TRBD1 (6 bases). The CDR3 spells CASSPHGSSLQGGEQYF. The DNA for the CDR3 is TGCGCCAGCAGCCCCCACGGTAGCTCCCTCCAAGGGGGCGAGCAGTACTTC.